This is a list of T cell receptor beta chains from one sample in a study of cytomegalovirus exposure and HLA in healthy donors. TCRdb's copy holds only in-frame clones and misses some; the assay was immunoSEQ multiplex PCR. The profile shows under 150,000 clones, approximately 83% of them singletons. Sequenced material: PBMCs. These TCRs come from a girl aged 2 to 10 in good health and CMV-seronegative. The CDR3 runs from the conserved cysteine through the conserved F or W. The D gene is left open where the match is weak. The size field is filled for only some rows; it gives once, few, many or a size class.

CDR3aa: CASSATLVAKNIQYF
CDR3nt: TGTGCCAGCAGCGCCACCCTAGTGGCCAAAAACATTCAGTACTTC
d_gene: .
j_gene: TRBJ2-4
abundance: .
v_gene: TRBV13

CDR3aa: CASTSGGGGSYNEQFF
CDR3nt: TGTGCCAGCACCTCCGGAGGGGGGGGCTCCTACAATGAGCAGTTCTTC
d_gene: .
j_gene: TRBJ2-1
abundance: .
v_gene: TRBV7-2

CDR3aa: CASTQMVEGANGYTF
CDR3nt: TGTGCCAGCACCCAAATGGTGGAGGGTGCTAATGGCTACACCTTC
d_gene: .
j_gene: TRBJ1-2
abundance: .
v_gene: TRBV6-1

CDR3aa: CASRTGTSGGRLVF
CDR3nt: TGTGCCAGCAGAACCGGGACTAGCGGTGGGAGATTGGTCTTC
d_gene: TRBD2
j_gene: TRBJ2-1
abundance: .
v_gene: TRBV5-6

CDR3aa: CASSQDGGTSGGAGETQYF
CDR3nt: TGCGCCAGCAGCCAAGATGGGGGGACTAGCGGGGGGGCTGGAGAGACCCAGTACTTC
d_gene: TRBD2
j_gene: TRBJ2-5
abundance: .
v_gene: TRBV4-3

CDR3aa: CASSPRLTGIYGYTF
CDR3nt: TGTGCCAGCAGTCCGCGATTAACAGGGATCTATGGCTACACCTTC
d_gene: .
j_gene: TRBJ1-2
abundance: .
v_gene: TRBV6-1

CDR3aa: CASSETSSSDTQYF
CDR3nt: TGTGCCAGCAGCGAGACTAGTAGTTCAGATACGCAGTATTTT
d_gene: .
j_gene: TRBJ2-3
abundance: .
v_gene: TRBV7-9

CDR3aa: CASSQDYARRNQPQHF
CDR3nt: TGTGCCAGCAGCCAAGATTACGCGAGGAGGAATCAGCCCCAGCATTTT
d_gene: .
j_gene: TRBJ1-5
abundance: .
v_gene: TRBV4-2

CDR3aa: CASSLIFNYGYTF
CDR3nt: TGTGCCAGCAGCTTAATCTTCAACTATGGCTACACCTTC
d_gene: .
j_gene: TRBJ1-2
abundance: .
v_gene: TRBV11-2

CDR3aa: CASSYSSGTAETQYF
CDR3nt: TGTGCCAGCAGTTACTCAAGTGGGACAGCCGAGACCCAGTACTTC
d_gene: TRBD1
j_gene: TRBJ2-5
abundance: .
v_gene: TRBV6-5

CDR3aa: CASIQVAGGLQNTEAFF
CDR3nt: TGTGCCAGCATCCAAGTGGCAGGGGGGCTCCAAAACACTGAAGCTTTCTTT
d_gene: TRBD1
j_gene: TRBJ1-1
abundance: once
v_gene: TRBV7-9

CDR3aa: CASSLIVRGQGPVEQYF
CDR3nt: TGTGCCAGCAGTTTAATCGTTAGGGGGCAGGGTCCGGTCGAGCAGTACTTC
d_gene: TRBD1
j_gene: TRBJ2-7
abundance: .
v_gene: TRBV27

CDR3aa: CSVQFVAGVADTQYF
CDR3nt: TGCAGCGTGCAGTTCGTAGCGGGAGTGGCAGATACGCAGTATTTT
d_gene: TRBD2
j_gene: TRBJ2-3
abundance: .
v_gene: TRBV29-1

CDR3aa: CAWSQGRNTEAFF
CDR3nt: TGTGCCTGGAGTCAAGGGAGGAACACTGAAGCTTTCTTT
d_gene: .
j_gene: TRBJ1-1
abundance: .
v_gene: TRBV30